Below, 16 T cell receptor beta chains from the same sample are listed, as sequenced in a study of shared clonotypes between healthy human individuals. TCRdb keeps only in-frame clones here, not all; method: immunoSEQ multiplex PCR. The sample lists millions of clones, just over 90% occurring once. Naive CD8 cells lacked CD45RO, underwent positive selection for CCR7 and left out terminally differentiated effector memory CD45RA+ cells. Sequenced sample: naive CD8+ T cells from PBMCs. These receptors came from a man aged 18 to 30 in good health. Some clones in this sample may be carry-over from other donors' samples.

V and J are TRBV7-8 and TRBJ2-7, with no clear D. V gave up 7 bases and J gave up 0 bases, with 13 bases separating them. Germline CDR1 and CDR2: SGHVS and FQNEAQ. The CDR3 has 14 residues. CDR3 coding DNA: TGTGCCAGCACCGAAGACCGCCTCTCCTACGAGCAGTACTTC. It yields the protein CASTEDRLSYEQYF.

This clone was seen only a few times. The sample holds other DNA sequences that translate to the same CDR3. This sequence joins TRBV19 and TRBJ1-3; unclear D gene. The CDR3 covers 11 residues. Deletions cut 5 bases from V and 1 base from J, with 0 bases between. Per the germline V gene, CDR1 is LNHDA and CDR2 is SQIVND (reference sequence). The chain's CDR3 is CASSSGNTIYF. CDR3 in DNA: TGTGCCAGTAGTTCTGGAAACACCATATATTTT.

The V call is TRBV7-6, the J call TRBJ2-1; weak D call: TRBD1 (6 bases). This CDR3 has 15 residues. With 2 bases removed from V and 0 bases from J, the gap between germline ends came to 8 bases. CDR1 is SGHVS, CDR2 FNYEAQ, per germline. The chain's CDR3 is CASSLRGGSYNEQFF. In DNA, the CDR3 is TGTGCCAGCAGCTTAAGAGGGGGCTCCTACAATGAGCAGTTCTTC.

The V call is TRBV4-3, the J call TRBJ2-5; 7 bases match TRBD1. Germline V gene lookup returns CDR1 LGHNA and CDR2 YSLEER. This CDR3 contains 16 residues. The junction had 5 bases not matched to a gene; V was cut back by 0 bases and J by 1 base. CDR3 sequence: CASSQDRAGGQETQYF. CDR3 coding DNA: TGCGCCAGCAGCCAAGATAGGGCAGGGGGCCAAGAGACCCAGTACTTC.

The V call is TRBV5-1, the J call TRBJ1-3; 7 bases fit TRBD1. Per the germline V gene, CDR1 is SGHRS and CDR2 is YFSETQ. The CDR3 extends over 16 amino acids. The junction had 9 bases not matched to a gene; V was cut back by 4 bases and J by 2 bases. The CDR3 nucleotides read TGCGCCAGCAGCCCTTGGCTTACAGGGGCTGGAAACACCATATATTTT. It encodes CASSPWLTGAGNTIYF.

The chain has TRBV4-1 and TRBJ2-2; the D is unclear. The CDR3 runs to 13 residues. Germline CDR1 is MGHRA and CDR2 is YSYEKL. Trimming removed 2 bases at V and 7 bases at J, with 8 bases between. CDR3 amino acids: CASSQPLLGELFF. CDR3 nucleotides: TGCGCCAGCAGCCAACCCCTCCTCGGGGAGCTGTTTTTT.

Here the CDR3 reads CASSLSPGGPVIQYF. DNA for the CDR3: TGTGCCAGCAGTTTATCCCCGGGGGGCCCGGTAATTCAGTACTTC. The chain uses TRBV27 and TRBJ2-4; D perhaps matches TRBD2 (7 bases). In germline, CDR1 is MNHEY, CDR2 SMNVEV (reference sequence). Trimming left V 0 bases short and J 10 bases short, with 16 bases between. The CDR3 is made up of 15 amino acids.

V and J are TRBV27 and TRBJ2-7; TRBD2 is a possible D gene (6 bases). The CDR3 consists of 18 residues. The ends were cut back, 2 bases at V and 7 bases at J, with 27 bases in the middle. Germline values: CDR1 MNHEY, CDR2 SMNVEV (reference sequence). As DNA, the CDR3 is TGTGCCAGCAGTTTAGCGGGGAGCAGAACGGAGAGCGAGTGGGAGCAGTACTTC. Protein product: CASSLAGSRTESEWEQYF.

The rearrangement joins TRBV27 to TRBJ2-1, with TRBD2 as a possible D gene (7 bases). The germline CDR1 and CDR2 sequences are MNHEY and SMNVEV (reference sequence). CDR3 length: 13 amino acids. V was shortened by 8 bases and J by 9 bases, with 17 bases between the two germline ends. The CDR3 loop is CASRGRGGGEQFF. The CDR3 coding sequence is TGTGCCAGCCGGGGGCGGGGAGGGGGTGAGCAGTTCTTC.

The V call is TRBV7-9, the J call TRBJ2-1; 13 bases are a match to TRBD2. V was pared by 6 bases and J by 1 base, with 6 bases of the junction left unmatched. This CDR3 contains 17 residues. CDR1 SEHNR and CDR2 FQNEAQ come from the germline V gene (reference sequence). The CDR3 loop is CASRLAGGPISYNEQFF. The CDR3 region has the DNA TGTGCCAGCAGACTAGCGGGAGGGCCTATTTCCTACAATGAGCAGTTCTTC.

The chain uses TRBV18 and TRBJ2-3, with a possible D match to TRBD2 (6 bases). The V gene's germline CDR1 is KGHSH and CDR2 LQKENI. V lost 1 base, J lost 0 bases, and 14 bases lay in between. The CDR3 has 17 amino acids. This chain's CDR3 is CASSPRRGETSTDTQYF. CDR3 DNA: TGTGCCAGCTCACCACGGCGGGGCGAAACTAGCACAGATACGCAGTATTTT.

The rearrangement uses TRBV7-3 and TRBJ2-1; D remains ambiguous. The germline CDR1 and CDR2 sequences are SGHTA and FQGTGA. Between the trimmed V and J ends, which lost 0 bases and 6 bases, there was a span of 12 bases. CDR3 size: 15 residues. Here the CDR3 DNA reads TGTGCCAGCAGCTTAACGGTAATCCCCAGCAATGAGCAGTTCTTC. Protein product: CASSLTVIPSNEQFF.

The chain joins TRBV10-3 to TRBJ1-2, with a weak D call TRBD1 (5 bases). CDR1 ENHRY and CDR2 SYGVKD come from the germline V gene. This CDR3 comprises 15 residues. The V end was cut by 0 bases, the J end by 4 bases, with 12 bases between. In DNA form, the CDR3 reads TGTGCCATCAGTGAGTCTTCCGGGGGGACCTATGGCTACACCTTC. Its protein product is CAISESSGGTYGYTF.

V gene TRBV4-1 combines with J gene TRBJ1-2, with D tentatively TRBD1 (5 bases). V shed 0 bases and J shed 2 bases, with 16 bases lying between them. This CDR3 contains 17 residues. Germline V gives CDR1 MGHRA, CDR2 YSYEKL. The CDR3 DNA is TGCGCCAGCAGCCAAGATGGCATAGGAGCAGGGAACTATGGCTACACCTTC. This sequence encodes CASSQDGIGAGNYGYTF.

The DNA for the CDR3 is TGCGCCAGCAGCCAAGAGCGGGAGGGCCGAGAGTACGAGCAGTACTTC. It specifies CASSQEREGREYEQYF. This chain joins TRBV4-1 and TRBJ2-7, with 9 bases that match TRBD2. There are 16 residues in the CDR3. J lost 4 bases, V lost 0 bases, and 7 bases had no gene match. Per the germline V gene, CDR1 is MGHRA and CDR2 is YSYEKL.

J is TRBJ2-3 and V is TRBV4-1, with D perhaps TRBD1 (5 bases). The CDR3 has 21 residues. Germline V gene sequence: CDR1 MGHRA, CDR2 YSYEKL. The V gene lost 2 bases and the J gene lost 5 bases, with 32 bases spanning the gap. CDR3 in DNA: TGCGCCAGCAGCCAAAAACCATTTGGGGCCACTTCCCTGTGGAAAGAAGATACGCAGTATTTT. As protein: CASSQKPFGATSLWKEDTQYF.